These 2 T cell receptor beta chains share one sample of origin, sequenced in a study of T-cell memory formation after mild COVID-19. TCRdb reprocessed the 5' RACE reads with MiXCR, giving one entry per CDR3 protein. The data contain roughly 150,000 distinct CDR3 sequences, 13% to 15% of them singletons. Sequenced: PBMCs or a T cell subset sorted from them (not recorded which). All receptors derive from an adult woman who had mild COVID-19 (a few samples of this study predate the infection). Cell type and time point are not known.

This sequence joins TRBV9 and TRBJ1-2; D gene uncertain. The CDR3 runs 14 residues. V was shortened by 3 bases and J by 4 bases, with 13 bases between the two germline ends. Germline V gene lookup returns CDR1 SGDLS and CDR2 YYNGEE. CDR3 amino acids: CASSADSSVYGYTF. For the CDR3, the DNA is TGTGCCAGCAGCGCCGACTCCAGCGTCTATGGCTACACCTTC.

This clonotype turned up a few times. The V and J genes are TRBV5-1 and TRBJ1-6; 10 bases fit TRBD1. The CDR3 is 17 residues long. CDR1 and CDR2 (germline): SGHRS, YFSETQ. V gave up 3 bases and J gave up 5 bases; unmatched junction bases: 8. CDR3 in amino acids: CASSSDGTGVNNSPLHF. The CDR3 DNA follows: TGCGCCAGCAGCTCGGACGGGACAGGGGTAAATAATTCACCCCTCCACTTT.